This T cell receptor (beta chain) emerged from a study of T-cell memory formation after mild COVID-19. Study background: Among the donors, TCR clusters were largely specific to each donor. Study findings and constraints: CD4/CD8 balance characterized clones contracting day 15 to 85, and CD4+ skew characterized later expanders.

MiXCR, applied by TCRdb to the 5' RACE reads, yields one record per CDR3 protein. The table includes about 290,000 distinct CDR3 sequences, 15% to 20% detected once. This clonotype has just a few counts. What it binds is not known. Trimming pared 5 bases from V and 1 base from J, leaving 17 bases between. Looked up from germline, CDR1 is SEHNR and CDR2 is FQNEAQ (reference sequence). The CDR3 covers 16 residues. The gene calls are TRBV7-9 and TRBJ1-1; perhaps TRBD1 as D (6 bases). Material: PBMCs or a T cell subset sorted from them (not recorded which). This receptor was taken from a man in his late teens or twenties who had mild COVID-19 (a few samples of this study predate the infection). Cell type and time point are not known. The CDR3 spells CASSRERGMGNTEAFF. In DNA, the CDR3 is TGTGCCAGCAGCCGCGAGAGGGGGATGGGGAACACTGAAGCTTTCTTT.